The entry that follows covers one T cell receptor (beta chain) sequence. PCR was performed a second time for roughly 6 to 12 cycles using a sample-barcoded 5' primer and a J-beta primer mix. TCRdb re-analysed the 5' RACE reads in MiXCR, keeping a single row per CDR3 protein. The table includes some 550,000 distinct CDR3 sequences, around 50% detected once. The CDR3 totals 14 residues. V was pared by 5 bases and J by 5 bases, with 13 bases between. Germline V CDR1 and CDR2: MNHEY, SVGAGI. This entry belongs to a study of blood T cells in healthy people across ages. The sequenced sample consisted of blood. This chain connects TRBV6-5 to TRBJ1-5; D is possibly TRBD1 (5 bases). The sequence was obtained from a man older than 75 in good health. The CDR3 spells CASSPGGDHQPQHF. The DNA of the CDR3 is TGTGCCAGCAGTCCCGGCGGGGACCATCAGCCCCAGCATTTT.